The present T cell receptor beta chain was sequenced within a study of OX40 agonist ivuxolimab in advanced cancers. About the study as a whole: Ivuxolimab, which targeted the costimulatory receptor OX40 (CD134), was an agonistic, fully human IgG2 monoclonal antibody. Three dose-escalation patients achieved partial responses, one with hepatocellular carcinoma and two with cutaneous melanoma. A male proportion of about 79% and a mean age of 60 years, ranging from about 23 to 79, were recorded for the dose-escalation cohort. Of the 50 to 55 patients in dose escalation, 19 had hepatocellular carcinoma, some 15 had melanoma, 9 had renal cell carcinoma and 9 had head and neck cancer. Patients were allowed to have had prior anti-PD-1, anti-PD-L1 or anti-CTLA-4 therapy, and approximately 40% of the dose-escalation patients had previously received checkpoint inhibitors. The point of sequencing TCRbeta in the periphery was to test whether ivuxolimab changed TCR sequence diversity and drove clonal T-cell expansion. Intravenous ivuxolimab was administered to patients every 2 weeks at six dose levels: 0.01, 0.1, 0.3, 1.5, 3 and 10 mg/kg. The paper reports the monotherapy dose-escalation portion (N ≈ 52 patients) of the phase I ivuxolimab trial. What the study reported, not specific to this receptor: At doses of 0.1 to 3.0 mg/kg, clonal expansion of both CD4+ and CD8+ blood T cells was observed from baseline to week 6. The antigen specificity of the peripheral T cells that underwent clonal expansion was not determined. Low levels of normalized T-cell clonal expansion were also seen in some nonresponding patients. In the 0.1-3.0 mg/kg groups, partial responders had among the lowest normalized peripheral clonal expansion, particularly in CD8+ T cells. After ivuxolimab, CD8+ T cells had more expanded clones than CD4+ T cells on average.

This clone is a singleton in its sample. Its antigen target is currently unknown. No base quality values were provided; no much bigger clone lies one nucleotide off. Patients with autoimmune disease history or receiving systemic immunosuppression were excluded from the trial. Peripheral blood for TCR sequencing was drawn from every dose cohort at baseline, at cycle 4 day 1 and at cycle 7 day 1. The samples were drawn from a first-in-human, open-label, multicenter phase I dose-escalation trial of ivuxolimab. Adults with locally advanced or metastatic melanoma, renal cell carcinoma, hepatocellular carcinoma or head and neck squamous cell carcinoma were enrolled in the trial. Before TCR sequencing, CD4+ T cells and CD8+ T cells were sorted from peripheral blood as separate populations. There are 14 amino acids in the CDR3, from cysteine to phenylalanine inclusive. The DNA shown is the 42-base CDR3, in frame from base 1. According to the germline V gene, CDR1 reads SGHRS and CDR2 reads YFSETQ. V and J are truncated by 2 bases and 7 bases respectively, leaving an intervening sequence of 12 bases.

To sequence the TCRbeta CDR3 region, genomic DNA was isolated from the sorted cells. TCRbeta CDR3 regions were sequenced using the immunoSEQ Assay. TCRdb carries this immuneACCESS record with in-frame sequences only. Its versions omit some clonotypes, under half of them owing to an unresolved V gene in the studies checked, with the rest unexplained. This sample comprises 85,000 to 130,000 clones, 90% of them detected only once. The top ten hold more than 0.25% of the sample. The rearranged chain carries TRBV5-1 and TRBJ1-4; no D gene call is confident. This TCR came from an adult with an advanced solid tumor such as melanoma, head and neck, liver or kidney cancer. Source: CD4+ or CD8+ T cells sorted from blood, taken in a trial of the OX40 agonist ivuxolimab. This receptor has the CDR3 CASSFGDPGEKLFF. The nucleotide sequence is TGCGCCAGCAGCTTCGGGGATCCGGGTGAAAAACTGTTTTTT.